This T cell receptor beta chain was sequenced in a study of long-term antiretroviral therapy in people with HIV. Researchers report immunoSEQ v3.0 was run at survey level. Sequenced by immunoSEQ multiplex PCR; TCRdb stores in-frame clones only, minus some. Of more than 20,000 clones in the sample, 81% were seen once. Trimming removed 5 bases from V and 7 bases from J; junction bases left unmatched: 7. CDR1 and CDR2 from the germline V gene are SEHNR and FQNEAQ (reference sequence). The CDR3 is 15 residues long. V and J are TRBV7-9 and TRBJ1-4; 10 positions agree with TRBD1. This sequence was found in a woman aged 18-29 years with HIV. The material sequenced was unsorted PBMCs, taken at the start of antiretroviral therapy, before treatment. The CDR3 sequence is CASSPRTGGFEKLFF. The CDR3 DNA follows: TGTGCCAGCAGCCCAAGGACAGGGGGGTTTGAAAAACTGTTTTTT.